The source of this TCR beta chain is a study of T cells in Graves' hyperthyroidism and ophthalmopathy. TCR beta CDR3 sequences were amplified from RNA transcripts. TCR CDR3 underwent first-round RT-PCR with the HTBI primer set. Using its own MiXCR run on the multiplex PCR reads, TCRdb lists one record per CDR3 protein. Of 250,000 to 350,000 distinct CDR3 sequences in the sample, more than 15% were seen once. Of note for this clonotype: The antigen remains unidentified.

Study-level findings and limits: Blood also carried most thyroid clonotypes expanded above 0.001.

Researchers barred patients who had uncontrolled infection, other autoimmune disease, pregnancy or lactation. It was 8 to 10 ml of fresh peripheral blood that supplied the PBMCs. Input material: blood. The clonotype was recovered from a woman aged 55-69 years with Graves' ophthalmopathy.

CDR3 DNA: TGTGCCAGCAGCTTAGGCCGATTTGGACTAGCGGTGTACAATGAGCAGTTCTTC. It encodes CASSLGRFGLAVYNEQFF. V gene TRBV7-6 combines with J gene TRBJ2-1, with TRBD2 identical over 10 bases. Trimming cost V 1 base and J 4 bases; bases outside gene matches: 10. CDR3 size: 18 residues. The germline gives CDR1 SGHVS, CDR2 FNYEAQ.